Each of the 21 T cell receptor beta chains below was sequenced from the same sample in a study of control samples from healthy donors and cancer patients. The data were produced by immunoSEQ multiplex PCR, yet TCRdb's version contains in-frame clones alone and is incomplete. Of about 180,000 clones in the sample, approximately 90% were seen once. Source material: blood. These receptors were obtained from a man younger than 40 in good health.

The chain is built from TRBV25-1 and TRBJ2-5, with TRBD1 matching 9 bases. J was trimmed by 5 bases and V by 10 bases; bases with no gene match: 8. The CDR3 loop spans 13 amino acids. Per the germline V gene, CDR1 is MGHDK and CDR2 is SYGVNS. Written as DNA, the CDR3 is TGTGCCATCGGGAGGACAGGGGACGAGACCCAGTACTTC. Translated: CAIGRTGDETQYF.

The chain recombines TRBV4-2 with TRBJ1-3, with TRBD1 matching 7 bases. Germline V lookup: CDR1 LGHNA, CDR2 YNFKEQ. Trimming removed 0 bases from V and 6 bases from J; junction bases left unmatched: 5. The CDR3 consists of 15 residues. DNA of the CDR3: TGTGCCAGCAGCCAAGACCCAGGGGGAGTAAACACCATATATTTT. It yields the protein CASSQDPGGVNTIYF.

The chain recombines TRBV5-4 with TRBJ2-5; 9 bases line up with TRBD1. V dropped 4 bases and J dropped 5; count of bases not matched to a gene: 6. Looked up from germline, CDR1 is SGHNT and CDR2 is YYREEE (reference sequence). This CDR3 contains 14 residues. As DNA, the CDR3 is TGTGCCAGCAGCCCTGACAGGGGGTTCGAGACCCAGTACTTC. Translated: CASSPDRGFETQYF. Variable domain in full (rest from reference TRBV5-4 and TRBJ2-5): ETGVTQSPTHLIKTRGQQVTLRCSSQSGHNTVSWYQQALGQGPQFIFQYYREEENGRGNFPPRFSGLQFPNYSSELNVNALELDDSALYLCASSPDRGFETQYFGPGTRLLVL.

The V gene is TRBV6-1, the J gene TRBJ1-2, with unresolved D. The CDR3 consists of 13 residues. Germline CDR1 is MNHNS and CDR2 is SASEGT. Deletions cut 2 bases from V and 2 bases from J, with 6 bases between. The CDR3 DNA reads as TGTGCCAGCAGTGAATTACAGAACTATGGCTACACCTTC. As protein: CASSELQNYGYTF.

The CDR3 nucleotides read TGCGCCAGCAGCGCAGCAGGGGGGAGGCCGAACACCGGGGAGCTGTTTTTT. Its translation is CASSAAGGRPNTGELFF. The chain carries TRBV5-1 and TRBJ2-2; D possibly corresponds to TRBD1 (7 bases). The CDR3 has 17 residues. Deletions cut 4 bases from V and 0 bases from J, with 16 bases between. Germline V gene lookup returns CDR1 SGHRS and CDR2 YFSETQ. Complete variable domain (other parts from reference TRBV5-1 and TRBJ2-2): KAGVTQTPRYLIKTRGQQVTLSCSPISGHRSVSWYQQTPGQGLQFLFEYFSETQRNKGNFPGRFSGRQFSNSRSEMNVSTLELGDSALYLCASSAAGGRPNTGELFFGEGSRLTVL.

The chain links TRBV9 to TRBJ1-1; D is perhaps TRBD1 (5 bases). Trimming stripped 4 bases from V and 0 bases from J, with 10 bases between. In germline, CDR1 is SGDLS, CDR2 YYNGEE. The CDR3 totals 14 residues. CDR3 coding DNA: TGTGCCAGCAGCCCTGGGACCATGAACACTGAAGCTTTCTTT. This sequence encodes CASSPGTMNTEAFF.

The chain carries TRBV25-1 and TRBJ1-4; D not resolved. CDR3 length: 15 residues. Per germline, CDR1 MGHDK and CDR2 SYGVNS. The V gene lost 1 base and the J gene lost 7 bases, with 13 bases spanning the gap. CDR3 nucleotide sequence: TGTGCCAGCAGTGAATCCGGCGCCGAGGGTGAAAAACTGTTTTTT. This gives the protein CASSESGAEGEKLFF.

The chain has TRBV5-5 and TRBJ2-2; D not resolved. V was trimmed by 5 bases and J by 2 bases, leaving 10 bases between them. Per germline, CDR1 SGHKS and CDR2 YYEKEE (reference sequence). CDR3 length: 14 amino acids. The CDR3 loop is CASRDFRNTGELFF. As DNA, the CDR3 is TGTGCCAGCAGGGATTTCAGAAACACCGGGGAGCTGTTTTTT.

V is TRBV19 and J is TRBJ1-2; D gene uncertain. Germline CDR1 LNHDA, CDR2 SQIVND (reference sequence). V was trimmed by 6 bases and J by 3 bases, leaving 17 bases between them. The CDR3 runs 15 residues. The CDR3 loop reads CASSPKRTWDYGYTF. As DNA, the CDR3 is TGTGCCAGTAGCCCAAAGCGTACTTGGGACTATGGCTACACCTTC.

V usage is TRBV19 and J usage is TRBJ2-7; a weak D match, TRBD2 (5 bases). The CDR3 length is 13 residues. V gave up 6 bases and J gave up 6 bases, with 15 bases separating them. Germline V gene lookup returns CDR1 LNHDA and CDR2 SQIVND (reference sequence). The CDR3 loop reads CASSPKEAGEQYF. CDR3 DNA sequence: TGTGCCAGTAGCCCGAAGGAGGCAGGCGAGCAGTACTTC.

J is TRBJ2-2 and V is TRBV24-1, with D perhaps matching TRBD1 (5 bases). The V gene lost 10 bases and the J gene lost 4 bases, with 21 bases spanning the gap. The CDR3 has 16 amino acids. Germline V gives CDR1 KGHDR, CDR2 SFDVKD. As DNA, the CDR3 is TGTGCCACTAGCCTAGGGGCAAGGTCCCGCACCGGGGAGCTGTTTTTT. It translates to CATSLGARSRTGELFF.

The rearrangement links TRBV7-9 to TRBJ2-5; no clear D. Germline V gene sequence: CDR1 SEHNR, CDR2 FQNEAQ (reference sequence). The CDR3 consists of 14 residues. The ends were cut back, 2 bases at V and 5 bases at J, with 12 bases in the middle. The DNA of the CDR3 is TGTGCCAGCAGCTTAACGTTTGGTGTGGAGACCCAGTACTTC. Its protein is CASSLTFGVETQYF.

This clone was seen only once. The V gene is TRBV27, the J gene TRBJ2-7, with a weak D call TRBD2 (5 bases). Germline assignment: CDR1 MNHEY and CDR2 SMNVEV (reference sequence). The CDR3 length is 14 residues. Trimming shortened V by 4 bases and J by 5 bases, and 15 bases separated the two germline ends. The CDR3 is CASSSGLRSDEQYF. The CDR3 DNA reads TGTGCCAGCAGTTCCGGACTGAGGTCGGACGAGCAGTACTTC.

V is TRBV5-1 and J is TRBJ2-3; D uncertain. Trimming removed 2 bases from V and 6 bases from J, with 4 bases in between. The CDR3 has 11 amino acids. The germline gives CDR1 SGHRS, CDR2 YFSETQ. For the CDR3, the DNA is TGCGCCAGCAGCTTTGCCGATACGCAGTATTTT. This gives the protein CASSFADTQYF.

CDR3: CASSYSDSHYEQYF. The CDR3 bases are TGTGCCAGCAGTTACTCAGACAGCCATTACGAGCAGTACTTC. The genes are TRBV6-2 or TRBV6-3 and TRBJ2-7; tentative D call: TRBD1 (5 bases). V lost 0 bases and J lost 4, with 10 bases in between. Germline V gives CDR1 MNHEY, CDR2 SVGEGT. This CDR3 spans 14 amino acids.

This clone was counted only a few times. This CDR3 reads CASSFGTTYEQYF. CDR3 nucleotides: TGTGCCAGCAGCTTCGGGACAACCTACGAGCAGTACTTC. This rearrangement joins TRBV7-9 to TRBJ2-7; maybe TRBD1 (6 bases). Trimming removed 3 bases from V and 2 bases from J, with 8 bases in between. The length of the CDR3 is 13 residues. Per the germline V gene, CDR1 is SEHNR and CDR2 is FQNEAQ (reference sequence).

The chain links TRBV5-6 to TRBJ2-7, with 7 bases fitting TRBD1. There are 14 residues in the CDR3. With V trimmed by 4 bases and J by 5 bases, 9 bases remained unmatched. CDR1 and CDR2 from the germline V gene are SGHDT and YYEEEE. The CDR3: CASSRQGFSHEQYF. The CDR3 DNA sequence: TGTGCCAGCAGCCGACAGGGTTTCTCTCACGAGCAGTACTTC.

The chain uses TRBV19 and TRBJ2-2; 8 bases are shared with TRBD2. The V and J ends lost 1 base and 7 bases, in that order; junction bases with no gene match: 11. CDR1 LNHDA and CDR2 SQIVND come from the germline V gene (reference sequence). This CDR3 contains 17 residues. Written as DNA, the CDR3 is TGTGCCAGTAGTATAGTGTCCCCGGGGGGGGTTTTCGGGGAGCTGTTTTTT. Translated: CASSIVSPGGVFGELFF.

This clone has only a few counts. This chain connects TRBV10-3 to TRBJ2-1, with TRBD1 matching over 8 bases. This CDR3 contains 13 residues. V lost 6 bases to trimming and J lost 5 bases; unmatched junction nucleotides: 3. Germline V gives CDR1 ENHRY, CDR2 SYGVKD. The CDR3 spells CAIRGDRNNEQFF. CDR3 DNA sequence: TGTGCCATCAGGGGGGACAGGAACAATGAGCAGTTCTTC.

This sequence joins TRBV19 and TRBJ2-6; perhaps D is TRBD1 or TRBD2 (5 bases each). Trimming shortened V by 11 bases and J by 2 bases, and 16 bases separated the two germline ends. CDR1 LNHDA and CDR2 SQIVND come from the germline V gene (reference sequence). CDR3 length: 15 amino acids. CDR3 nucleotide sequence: TGTGCCGGCAGGGTTACAGCGGCTGGGGCCAACGTCCTGACTTTC. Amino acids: CAGRVTAAGANVLTF.

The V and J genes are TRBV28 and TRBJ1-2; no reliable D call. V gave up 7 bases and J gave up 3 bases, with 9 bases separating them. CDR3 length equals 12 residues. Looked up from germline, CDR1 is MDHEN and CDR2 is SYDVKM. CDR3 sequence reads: CASMRVDYGYTF. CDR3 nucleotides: TGTGCCAGCATGAGGGTGGACTATGGCTACACCTTC.